Listed here is a single TCR beta chain. What it binds is not known. V lost 4 bases and J lost 4, with 11 bases in between. CDR3 length: 15 residues. Germline-derived CDR1 and CDR2 are SGHTA and FQGNSA. This sample was taken from a study of breast tumors, draining lymph nodes, adjacent tissues. Study conclusions and caveats: Luminal-like breast cancer showed significantly greater tumor-nontumor repertoire similarity than basal-like breast cancer did. Tumor repertoires ranked between lymph nodes and nontumor tissue in diversity, with V and J gene preferences.

Each CDR3 protein gets one entry after TCRdb re-called the multiplex PCR reads with MiXCR. The sample holds under 35,000 distinct CDR3 sequences, under 80% seen once. The sequenced material came from breast tumor tissue. This receptor was obtained from a female donor with breast cancer. Some clones in this sample may be carry-over from other donors' samples. The V gene is TRBV7-2, the J gene TRBJ1-6, with a possible D match to TRBD1 (6 bases). CDR3 nucleotide sequence: TGTGCCAGCAGCTCCCAGGGGTTGTATAATTCACCCCTCCACTTT. Translating gives CASSSQGLYNSPLHF.